This T cell receptor beta chain was recorded in a study of Ad26.COV2.S vaccination and SARS-CoV-2 variants. As for this clone: The antigen remains undetermined. Additional DNA sequences in this sample encode the identical CDR3.

The method was immunoSEQ multiplex PCR; TCRdb's version includes in-frame clones alone and lacks a portion of them. Counted here are hundreds of thousands of clones, about 89% occurring once; the ten biggest clones make up 5%. General study findings and limits: Post-vaccination spike-specific CD8+ and CD4+ T cell responses reportedly had substantial breadth.

Treatment specified: some 20 received Ad26.COV2.S at low or high dose, single or two shots; 5 received placebo; per-sample allocation not given. Sampling was done on day 63 after the first vaccine or placebo injection. Boston provided a donor who was an adult aged 18-55 years. The source of this sequence is a person aged 18-65 years who received the Ad26.COV2.S COVID-19 vaccine or a placebo. The sequencing here drew on peripheral blood, taken in a trial of Ad26.COV2.S vaccine versus placebo.

The CDR3 is CASSLAAGDGYTF. The CDR3 coding sequence is TGTGCCAGCAGCTTAGCGGCGGGAGATGGCTACACCTTC. The chain links TRBV7-2 to TRBJ1-2; D gene unclear. The CDR3 covers 13 residues. Per the germline V gene, CDR1 is SGHTA and CDR2 is FQGNSA. The germline V and J ends were trimmed by 0 bases and 6 bases, with 8 bases remaining between them.